The 5 T cell receptor beta chains below were found in one sample sequenced in a study of blood T cell repertoires in COVID-19. Clones were sequenced by immunoSEQ multiplex PCR, and TCRdb holds only the in-frame ones, with some missing. The sample holds around 320,000 clones, about nine tenths seen once. Sample: peripheral blood. These TCRs come from a woman under 40 who had recovered from COVID-19.

The DNA for the CDR3 is TGCAGTGCTAGTCCTAGAGGATCGCGGAATCAGCCCCAGCATTTT. This sequence encodes CSASPRGSRNQPQHF. This rearrangement joins TRBV20-1 to TRBJ1-5, with D uncertain. The germline V gene has CDR1 DFQATT and CDR2 SNEGSKA (reference sequence). The CDR3 extends over 15 amino acids. The ends were cut back, 3 bases at V and 4 bases at J, with 16 bases in the middle.

The chain links TRBV5-5 to TRBJ1-3; D uncertain. Trimming pared 0 bases from V and 0 bases from J, leaving 10 bases between. This CDR3 is built from 16 residues. Germline V lookup: CDR1 SGHKS, CDR2 YYEKEE (reference sequence). CDR3 in amino acids: CASSLGAVNSGNTIYF. DNA for the CDR3: TGTGCCAGCAGCTTGGGGGCAGTGAACTCTGGAAACACCATATATTTT.

V usage is TRBV6-2 or TRBV6-3 and J usage is TRBJ2-3; unclear D gene. Germline loops: CDR1 MNHEY, CDR2 SVGEGT. V lost 0 bases to trimming and J lost 4 bases, with 8 bases between them. The CDR3 contains 14 residues. CDR3 bases: TGTGCCAGCAGTTACTCGCTAGGTTCAGATACGCAGTATTTT. Residues: CASSYSLGSDTQYF.

V and J are TRBV6-6 and TRBJ2-2; no reliable D call. Germline V gene data show CDR1 as MNHNY and CDR2 as SVGAGI (reference sequence). The CDR3 sequence is 13 residues long. V shed 8 bases and J shed 7 bases, with 14 bases lying between them. The DNA of the CDR3 is TGTGCCAGCGCGAGAGGCTCGGTCGGGGAGCTGTTTTTT. Amino acid sequence: CASARGSVGELFF.

This chain links TRBV6-6 with TRBJ2-5, with TRBD1 identical over 10 bases. V was clipped by 5 bases and J by 4 bases; unmatched bases: 1. Germline lookup yields CDR1 MNHNY and CDR2 SVGAGI (reference sequence). The CDR3 covers 13 residues. The CDR3 coding sequence is TGTGCCAGCAGTCGGACAGGGGGAGAGACCCAGTACTTC. Amino acids: CASSRTGGETQYF.